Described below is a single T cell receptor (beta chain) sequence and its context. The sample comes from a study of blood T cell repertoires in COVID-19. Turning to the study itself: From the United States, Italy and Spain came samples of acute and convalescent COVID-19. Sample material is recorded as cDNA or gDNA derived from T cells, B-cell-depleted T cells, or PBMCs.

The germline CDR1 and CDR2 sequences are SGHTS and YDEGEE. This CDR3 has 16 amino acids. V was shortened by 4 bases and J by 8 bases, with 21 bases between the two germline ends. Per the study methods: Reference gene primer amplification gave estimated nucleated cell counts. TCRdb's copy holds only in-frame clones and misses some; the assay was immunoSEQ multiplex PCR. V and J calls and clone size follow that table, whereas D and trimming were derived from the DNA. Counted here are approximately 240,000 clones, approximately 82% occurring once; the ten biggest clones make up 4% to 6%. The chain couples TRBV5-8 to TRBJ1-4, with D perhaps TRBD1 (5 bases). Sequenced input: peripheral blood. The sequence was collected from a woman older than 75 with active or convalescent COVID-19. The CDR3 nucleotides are TGTGCCAGCAGCGAATTAATCAGGGACTTAGGAGAAAAACTGTTTTTT. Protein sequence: CASSELIRDLGEKLFF.